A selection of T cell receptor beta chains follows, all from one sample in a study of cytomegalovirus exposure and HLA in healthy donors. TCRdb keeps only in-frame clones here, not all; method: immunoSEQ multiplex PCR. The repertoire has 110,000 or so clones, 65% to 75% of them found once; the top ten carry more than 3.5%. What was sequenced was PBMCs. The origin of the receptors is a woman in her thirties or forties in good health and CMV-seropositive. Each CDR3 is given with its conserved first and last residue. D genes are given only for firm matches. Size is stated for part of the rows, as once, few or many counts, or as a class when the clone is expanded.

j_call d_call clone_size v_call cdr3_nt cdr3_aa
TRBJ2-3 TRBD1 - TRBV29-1 TGCAGCGTTGGACAGGGAATAGATACGCAGTATTTT CSVGQGIDTQYF
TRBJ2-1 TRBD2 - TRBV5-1 TGCGCCAGCAGCTTTTCGACTAGCGGGGGGTTCGACAATGAGCAGTTCTTC CASSFSTSGGFDNEQFF
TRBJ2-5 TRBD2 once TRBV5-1 TGCGCCAGTAGACTAGCGGGACAAGAGACCCAGTACTTC CASRLAGQETQYF
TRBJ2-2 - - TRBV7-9 TGTGCCAGCAGCTTAGGCATTAGCGGAAACACCGGGGAGCTGTTTTTT CASSLGISGNTGELFF
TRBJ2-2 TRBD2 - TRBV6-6 TGTGCCAGCAGTTGGGTCCGGGGGGGCGGGGAGCTGTTTTTT CASSWVRGGGELFF
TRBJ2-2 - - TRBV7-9 TGTGCCAGCAGCTTAGGCAGGCGGCGGGACGACACCGGGGAGCTGTTTTTT CASSLGRRRDDTGELFF
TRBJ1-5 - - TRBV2 TGTGCCAGCGAGAATCGGGGCAATCAGCCCCAGCATTTT CASENRGNQPQHF
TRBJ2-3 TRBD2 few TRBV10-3 TGTGCCATCAATTACGGCGGGGGGGATACGCAGTATTTT CAINYGGGDTQYF
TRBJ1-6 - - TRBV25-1 TGTGCCAGCAGCCCAAGGGGAAGGCAATCACCCCTCCACTTT CASSPRGRQSPLHF
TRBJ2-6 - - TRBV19 TGTGCCAGTAGTATGCGGAAGTCTGGGGCCAACGTCCTGACTTTC CASSMRKSGANVLTF
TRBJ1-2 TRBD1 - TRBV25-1 TGTGCCAGCTCGGACAGGGGGCTCTTTTATGGCTACACCTTC CASSDRGLFYGYTF
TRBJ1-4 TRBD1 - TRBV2 TGTGCCAGCAATATACAGGGGGAGGGTGAAAAACTGTTTTTT CASNIQGEGEKLFF
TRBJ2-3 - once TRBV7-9 TGTGCCAGCAGCTTTGGCGGGAACACAGATACGCAGTATTTT CASSFGGNTDTQYF
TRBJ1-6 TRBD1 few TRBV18 TGTGCCAGCTCTCCAAACAGGGGACCCCTCCACTTT CASSPNRGPLHF
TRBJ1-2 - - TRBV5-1 TGCGCCAGCAGTTTCCGGGAGCTCTATGGCTACACCTTC CASSFRELYGYTF
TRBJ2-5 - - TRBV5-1 TGCGCCAGCAGCTCGGGGGGCGCAGAGACCCAGTACTTC CASSSGGAETQYF